This entry lists 29 T cell receptor beta chains sequenced from one sample in a study of blood T cell repertoires in COVID-19. Produced via immunoSEQ multiplex PCR; TCRdb's table is partial and in-frame only. The sample yields around 200,000 clones, around 83% seen once. Source material: peripheral blood. All receptors come from a woman older than 75 in a cohort sampled during active or convalescent COVID-19.

The chain is built from TRBV25-1 and TRBJ1-6; D is uncertain. Germline-derived CDR1 and CDR2 are MGHDK and SYGVNS. V lost 2 bases and J lost 9, with 8 bases in between. This CDR3 has 13 residues. The CDR3 DNA reads TGTGCCAGCAGTGAAACTGGTGGTTCACCCCTCCACTTT. Translating it yields CASSETGGSPLHF.

The rearrangement joins TRBV3-1 (or the pseudogene TRBV3-2) to TRBJ2-5, with D uncertain. The germline V gene encodes CDR1 LGHDT and CDR2 YNNKEL (reference sequence). Trimming shortened V by 3 bases and J by 5 bases, and 13 bases separated the two germline ends. This CDR3 contains 14 residues. CDR3 loop: CASSHLSTPETQYF. In DNA form, the CDR3 reads TGTGCCAGCAGCCATCTGTCGACTCCCGAGACCCAGTACTTC.

V usage is TRBV27 and J usage is TRBJ2-7; D gene ambiguous. The CDR3 has 16 amino acids. Germline V gives CDR1 MNHEY, CDR2 SMNVEV (reference sequence). V dropped 0 bases and J dropped 3 bases, with 15 bases sitting between them. As DNA, the CDR3 is TGTGCCAGCAGTTTATCGGTCCGGGTCGCCTACTACGAGCAGTACTTC. Its protein is CASSLSVRVAYYEQYF.

This clone has just one count. V gene TRBV27 combines with J gene TRBJ2-5, with 7 bases identical to TRBD2. The CDR3 has 15 amino acids. Losses at the gene ends were 6 bases for V and 5 bases for J; bases not matched to a gene: 12. Germline V gene lookup returns CDR1 MNHEY and CDR2 SMNVEV (reference sequence). CDR3 sequence reads: CASRGGGGSLETQYF. The CDR3 bases are TGTGCCAGCAGAGGAGGCGGGGGAAGCTTGGAGACCCAGTACTTC.

This chain joins TRBV11-2 and TRBJ1-2; TRBD1 matches 12 bases. The CDR3 contains 17 residues. Germline-derived CDR1 and CDR2 are SGHAT and FQNNGV. Trimming took 4 bases from V and 2 from J; bases not matched to a gene: 8. In DNA, the CDR3 is TGTGCCAGCAGCTCACCGGGACAGGGGGCGTGGAACTATGGCTACACCTTC. This codes for CASSSPGQGAWNYGYTF. Filled out from reference TRBV11-2 and TRBJ1-2, the complete variable domain reads EAGVAQSPRYKIIEKRQSVAFWCNPISGHATLYWYQQILGQGPKLLIQFQNNGVVDDSQLPKDRFSAERLKGVDSTLKIQPAKLEDSAVYLCASSSPGQGAWNYGYTFGSGTRLTVV.

The V and J genes are TRBV2 and TRBJ2-2; 7 bases fit TRBD1. Germline CDR1 and CDR2: SNHLY and FYNNEI. The CDR3 extends over 15 amino acids. V trimming: 5 bases; J trimming: 3 bases; junction bases outside the gene matches: 6. The CDR3 DNA sequence: TGTGCCAGCAGTCGACAGGGTGCGGACACCGGGGAGCTGTTTTTT. It codes for CASSRQGADTGELFF.

This chain connects TRBV19 to TRBJ1-4; D not certain. Trimming shortened V by 3 bases and J by 8 bases, and 10 bases separated the two germline ends. The CDR3 sequence is 13 residues long. Germline CDR1 LNHDA, CDR2 SQIVND (reference sequence). The CDR3 DNA is TGTGCCAGTAGTATGGGCAGTCGGGAAAAACTGTTTTTT. This codes for CASSMGSREKLFF.

The chain has TRBV6-4 and TRBJ1-1, with 8 bases fitting TRBD1. V gave up 8 bases and J gave up 7 bases; unmatched junction bases: 12. Germline CDR1 is MRHNA and CDR2 is SNTAGT. This CDR3 spans 14 amino acids. The CDR3 coding sequence is TGTGCCAGCCGAGTAAACCGAGACAGGGGTGAAGCTTTCTTT. Amino acids: CASRVNRDRGEAFF.

The V call is TRBV18, the J call TRBJ1-6, with 7 bases lining up with TRBD1. Germline CDR1 and CDR2: KGHSH and LQKENI. The CDR3 consists of 16 residues. V trimming: 3 bases; J trimming: 7 bases; junction bases outside the gene matches: 9. The CDR3 sequence is CASSPSTGTGNSPLHF. In DNA form, the CDR3 reads TGTGCCAGCTCACCTTCGACAGGGACGGGGAATTCACCCCTCCACTTT.

The table lists this clone with a count of one. The J gene is TRBJ1-4, the V gene TRBV6-5, with D possibly TRBD1 on 5 matching bases. Germline CDR1 MNHEY, CDR2 SVGAGI. CDR3 length: 11 amino acids. The V and J ends lost 8 bases and 10 bases respectively, with 11 bases between them. CDR3 protein: CASGTGGKLFF. CDR3 DNA sequence: TGTGCCAGCGGTACGGGGGGAAAACTGTTTTTT.

The chain is built from TRBV6-2 or TRBV6-3 and TRBJ2-7; D might be TRBD2 (7 bases). The length of the CDR3 is 16 residues. V lost 0 bases to trimming and J lost 3 bases, with 15 bases between them. Germline V gives CDR1 MNHEY, CDR2 SVGEGT. CDR3: CASSYSAGARIYEQYF. CDR3 sequence (DNA): TGTGCCAGCAGTTACTCGGCGGGGGCGAGGATCTACGAGCAGTACTTC.

The rearrangement joins TRBV9 to TRBJ1-1; D unresolved. This CDR3 spans 15 amino acids. Germline V gives CDR1 SGDLS, CDR2 YYNGEE. Trimming left V 3 bases short and J 0 bases short, with 12 bases between. CDR3 loop: CASSAVSGVNTEAFF. For the CDR3, the DNA is TGTGCCAGCAGCGCAGTGTCCGGGGTGAACACTGAAGCTTTCTTT.

In the case of this clone: The sample contains more than one DNA sequence encoding this CDR3. The V call is TRBV12-3 or TRBV12-4, the J call TRBJ1-5; D gene ambiguous. V lost 3 bases, J lost 2 bases, and 2 bases lay in between. CDR3 length equals 12 residues. The CDR3 region is CASSFGNQPQHF. The CDR3, as DNA: TGTGCCAGCAGTTTCGGCAATCAGCCCCAGCATTTT.

V usage is TRBV24-1 and J usage is TRBJ2-3, with D tentatively TRBD2 (6 bases). The CDR3 has 16 amino acids. The V end lost 0 bases, the J end lost 0 bases, and 9 bases lay between the germline ends. CDR1 and CDR2 (germline): KGHDR, SFDVKD. The CDR3 sequence is CATSDLAGTSTDTQYF. CDR3 sequence (DNA): TGTGCCACCAGTGATTTGGCAGGGACTAGCACAGATACGCAGTATTTT.

The chain links TRBV7-6 to TRBJ1-5; D possibly corresponds to TRBD1 (5 bases). The CDR3 is 17 amino acids. Looked up from germline, CDR1 is SGHVS and CDR2 is FNYEAQ. The V end was cut by 1 base, the J end by 0 bases, with 13 bases between. The CDR3 loop reads CASSLGAGTVSNQPQHF. In DNA form, the CDR3 reads TGTGCCAGCAGCTTAGGGGCGGGGACTGTTAGCAATCAGCCCCAGCATTTT.

The genes are TRBV1 and TRBJ2-3; the table names TRBD2, a call not compared with the DNA. TRBV1 is marked as a pseudogene. The CDR3 runs to 19 residues. This chain's CDR3 is CTSSQEGLAGEVYADTQYF. The CDR3 DNA is TGCACCAGCAGCCAAGAGGGACTAGCGGGAGAGGTGTATGCAGATACGCAGTATTTT.

V usage is TRBV4-2 and J usage is TRBJ1-5; a weak D match, TRBD1 (5 bases). V lost 0 bases and J 7 bases, leaving 16 bases between the germline ends. In germline, CDR1 is LGHNA, CDR2 YNFKEQ. This CDR3 spans 16 amino acids. In DNA, the CDR3 is TGTGCCAGCAGCCAAGATGATTCGCTTACAGGCCAGCCCCAGCATTTT. It translates to CASSQDDSLTGQPQHF.

This sequence joins TRBV27 and TRBJ2-6; no clear D gene. V dropped 4 bases and J dropped 0 bases, with 16 bases sitting between them. Germline V gene sequence: CDR1 MNHEY, CDR2 SMNVEV (reference sequence). This CDR3 has 18 residues. The CDR3 here is CASSSSWQIVSGANVLTF. CDR3 sequence (DNA): TGTGCCAGCAGTTCCTCTTGGCAGATCGTCTCTGGGGCCAACGTCCTGACTTTC.

The genes are TRBV28 and TRBJ1-5, with TRBD1 matching over 8 bases. The J segment lost 6 bases and the V segment lost 5 bases, leaving 12 bases of the junction unmatched. Looked up from germline, CDR1 is MDHEN and CDR2 is SYDVKM. The CDR3 length is 16 residues. The CDR3 bases are TGTGCCAGCAGTACCCCGCGACAGGGGATGGGTCAGCCCCAGCATTTT. Translated, it gives CASSTPRQGMGQPQHF.

This chain joins TRBV12-3 or TRBV12-4 and TRBJ1-5; D gene uncertain. This CDR3 comprises 12 residues. V was trimmed by 6 bases and J by 9 bases, leaving 12 bases between them. The CDR3 DNA reads as TGTGCCAGCAGATCTACCGTTCGGCCCCAGCATTTT. Translation gives CASRSTVRPQHF.

The rearrangement joins TRBV11-2 to TRBJ1-5, with a possible D match to TRBD1 (6 bases). The CDR3 extends over 14 amino acids. Germline loops: CDR1 SGHAT, CDR2 FQNNGV. V gave up 3 bases and J gave up 4 bases, with 10 bases separating them. Here the CDR3 reads CASSFSQGNQPQHF. CDR3 nucleotides: TGTGCCAGCAGCTTCTCACAGGGAAATCAGCCCCAGCATTTT.

V is TRBV4-2 and J is TRBJ1-6, with 7 bases aligning to TRBD1. The V gene's germline CDR1 is LGHNA and CDR2 YNFKEQ. The CDR3 is 15 residues long. V dropped 1 base and J dropped 10; count of bases not matched to a gene: 7. The CDR3 spells CASSQGNRGASPLHF. CDR3 DNA: TGTGCCAGCAGCCAAGGGAACAGGGGCGCGTCACCCCTCCACTTT.

This rearrangement joins TRBV19 to TRBJ1-1, with a possible D match to TRBD1 (6 bases). This CDR3 is 17 amino acids long. Germline V CDR1 and CDR2: LNHDA, SQIVND (reference sequence). V lost 9 bases and J lost 5, with 28 bases in between. CDR3 bases: TGTGCCAGCACCGCATGGGACATCAACCGCTATTTAACTGAAGCTTTCTTT. This encodes CASTAWDINRYLTEAFF.

The chain is built from TRBV5-1 and TRBJ1-6; D remains ambiguous. CDR3 length: 16 residues. Trimming cost V 0 bases and J 6 bases, with 13 bases left between them. Germline loops: CDR1 SGHRS, CDR2 YFSETQ. CDR3 protein: CASSLVDPGGNSPLHF. The DNA for the CDR3 is TGCGCCAGCAGCTTGGTCGACCCGGGAGGTAATTCACCCCTCCACTTT. Full variable domain (missing parts from reference TRBV5-1 and TRBJ1-6): KAGVTQTPRYLIKTRGQQVTLSCSPISGHRSVSWYQQTPGQGLQFLFEYFSETQRNKGNFPGRFSGRQFSNSRSEMNVSTLELGDSALYLCASSLVDPGGNSPLHFGNGTRLTVT.

The V and J genes are TRBV15 and TRBJ1-6, with TRBD1 matching 9 bases. The germline CDR1 and CDR2 sequences are LNHNV and YYDKDF (reference sequence). This CDR3 comprises 16 residues. V was clipped by 0 bases and J by 4 bases; unmatched bases: 1. For the CDR3, the DNA is TGTGCCACCAGCAGAGATGGACAGGGGTATAATTCACCCCTCCACTTT. This encodes CATSRDGQGYNSPLHF.

The chain uses TRBV2 and TRBJ2-7; 8 positions agree with TRBD1. After removal of 6 bases from V and 5 bases from J, the junction contained 6 bases not matched to a gene. This CDR3 is built from 13 residues. CDR1 is SNHLY, CDR2 FYNNEI, per germline. The CDR3 loop is CASRGQGVNEQYF. The CDR3 region has the DNA TGTGCCAGCAGAGGACAGGGTGTCAACGAGCAGTACTTC.

The chain joins TRBV4-3 to TRBJ2-5; 12 nucleotides align to TRBD2. Germline lookup yields CDR1 LGHNA and CDR2 YSLEER. V shed 0 bases and J 2 bases; nucleotides not matched to a gene: 4. CDR3 size: 17 residues. DNA of the CDR3: TGCGCCAGCAGCCAAGATCTTCTAGCGGGGGGGCAAGAGACCCAGTACTTC. Its protein product is CASSQDLLAGGQETQYF.

The chain uses TRBV24-1 and TRBJ1-2, with a weak D call TRBD1 (6 bases). Germline CDR1 KGHDR, CDR2 SFDVKD. CDR3 size: 14 residues. Deletions cut 9 bases from V and 8 bases from J, with 21 bases between. The CDR3: CATASASQGGGYTF. CDR3 DNA: TGTGCCACCGCAAGCGCGTCACAGGGTGGGGGCTACACCTTC.

V gene TRBV5-1 combines with J gene TRBJ1-1; 9 bases line up with TRBD1. CDR1 is SGHRS and CDR2 is YFSETQ in the germline V gene. The CDR3 loop spans 15 amino acids. Trimming at V came to 8 bases and at J to 0 bases, leaving 8 bases not matched to a gene. CDR3 sequence: CASTGQGGLNTEAFF. Here the CDR3 DNA reads TGCGCCAGTACGGGACAGGGAGGATTGAACACTGAAGCTTTCTTT.